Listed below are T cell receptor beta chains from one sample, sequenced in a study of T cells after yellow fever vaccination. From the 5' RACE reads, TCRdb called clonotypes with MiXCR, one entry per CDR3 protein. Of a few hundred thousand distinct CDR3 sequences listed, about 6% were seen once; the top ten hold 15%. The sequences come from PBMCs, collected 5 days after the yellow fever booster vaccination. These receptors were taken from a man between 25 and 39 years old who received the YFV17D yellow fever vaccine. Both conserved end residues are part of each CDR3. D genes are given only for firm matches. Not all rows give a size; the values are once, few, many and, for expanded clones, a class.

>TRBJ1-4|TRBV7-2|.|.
CASSPEGESKKLFF
TGTGCCAGCAGCCCCGAGGGGGAGTCAAAAAAACTGTTTTTT
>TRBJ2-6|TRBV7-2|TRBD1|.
CASSLEPGGPGANVLTF
TGTGCCAGCAGCTTAGAGCCAGGGGGTCCTGGGGCCAACGTCCTGACTTTC
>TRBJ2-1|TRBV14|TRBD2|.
CASSQKPPGGYNEQFF
TGTGCCAGCAGCCAAAAGCCGCCGGGAGGATACAATGAGCAGTTCTTC
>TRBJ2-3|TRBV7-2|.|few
CASSLVGGPDTQYF
TGTGCCAGCAGCTTGGTCGGGGGTCCGGATACGCAGTATTTT
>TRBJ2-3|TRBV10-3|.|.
CAISERDRTDTQYF
TGTGCCATCAGTGAGCGGGATCGCACAGATACGCAGTATTTT
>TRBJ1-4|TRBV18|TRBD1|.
CTSSLDRGGTNEKLFF
TGTACCAGCTCACTCGACAGGGGAGGAACTAATGAAAAACTGTTTTTT
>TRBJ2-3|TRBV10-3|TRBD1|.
CAIKDRAYTDTQYF
TGTGCCATCAAGGACAGGGCTTACACAGATACGCAGTATTTT
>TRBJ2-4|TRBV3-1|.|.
CASSDQVVGIQYF
TGTGCCAGCAGCGACCAGGTGGTAGGCATTCAGTACTTC
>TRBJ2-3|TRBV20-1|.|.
CSTILGTDTQYF
TGCAGTACGATTCTGGGCACAGATACGCAGTATTTT
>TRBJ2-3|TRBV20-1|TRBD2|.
CSARGGLARTDTQYF
TGCAGTGCTAGAGGGGGACTAGCGCGCACAGATACGCAGTATTTT
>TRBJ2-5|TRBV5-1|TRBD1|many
CASSLYQGAQETQYF
TGCGCCAGCAGCTTGTACCAGGGGGCCCAAGAGACCCAGTACTTC
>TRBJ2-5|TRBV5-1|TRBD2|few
CASSFSGRTAETQYF
TGCGCCAGCAGCTTTAGCGGGAGAACAGCAGAGACCCAGTACTTC
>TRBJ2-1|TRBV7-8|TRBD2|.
CASSLGASGVYNEQFF
TGTGCCAGCAGCTTAGGAGCCAGCGGGGTCTACAATGAGCAGTTCTTC
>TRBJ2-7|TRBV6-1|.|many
CASSRGTSASYEQYF
TGTGCCAGCAGTAGGGGGACATCCGCCTCCTACGAGCAGTACTTC
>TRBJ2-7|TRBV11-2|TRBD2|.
CASSSSPGTSGSYEQYF
TGTGCCAGCAGCTCCTCCCCCGGGACTAGCGGGAGCTACGAGCAGTACTTC
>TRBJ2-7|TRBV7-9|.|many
CASSSAEGGINEQYF
TGTGCCAGCAGCTCGGCCGAGGGAGGTATAAACGAGCAGTACTTC
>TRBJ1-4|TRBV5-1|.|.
CASSLGSLGGEKLFF
TGCGCCAGCAGCTTGGGGTCTCTTGGAGGGGAAAAACTGTTTTTT
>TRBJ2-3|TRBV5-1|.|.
CASSLGSTRDTQYF
TGCGCCAGCAGCTTGGGTAGTACCCGAGATACGCAGTATTTT
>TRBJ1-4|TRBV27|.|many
CASSEGTTTNEKLFF
TGTGCCAGCAGTGAAGGGACAACAACTAATGAAAAACTGTTTTTT